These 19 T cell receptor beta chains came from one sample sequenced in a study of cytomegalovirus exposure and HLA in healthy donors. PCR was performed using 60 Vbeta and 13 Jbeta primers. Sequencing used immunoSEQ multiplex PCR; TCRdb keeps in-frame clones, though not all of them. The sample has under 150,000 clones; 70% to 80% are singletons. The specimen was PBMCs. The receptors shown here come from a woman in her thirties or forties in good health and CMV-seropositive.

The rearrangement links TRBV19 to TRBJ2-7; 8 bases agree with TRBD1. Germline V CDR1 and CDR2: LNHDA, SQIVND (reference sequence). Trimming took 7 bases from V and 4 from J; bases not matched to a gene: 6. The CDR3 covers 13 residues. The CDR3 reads CASTPGTGYEQYF. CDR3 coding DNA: TGTGCCAGTACTCCCGGGACAGGTTACGAGCAGTACTTC.

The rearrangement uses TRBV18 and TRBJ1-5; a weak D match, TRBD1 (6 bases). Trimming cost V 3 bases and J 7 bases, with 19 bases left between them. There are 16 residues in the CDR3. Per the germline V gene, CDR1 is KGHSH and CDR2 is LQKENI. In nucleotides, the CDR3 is TGTGCCAGCTCACCCTCGAGGGAACAGGGTAGACAGCCCCAGCATTTT. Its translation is CASSPSREQGRQPQHF.

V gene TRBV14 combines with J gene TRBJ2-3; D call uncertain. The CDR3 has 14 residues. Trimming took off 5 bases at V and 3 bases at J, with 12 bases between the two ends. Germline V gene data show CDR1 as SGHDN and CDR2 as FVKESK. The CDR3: CASSSSSRTDTQYF. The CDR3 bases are TGTGCCAGCAGCTCGTCCTCCAGGACAGATACGCAGTATTTT. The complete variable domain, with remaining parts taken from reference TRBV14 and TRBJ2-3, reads EAGVTQFPSHSVIEKGQTVTLRCDPISGHDNLYWYRRVMGKEIKFLLHFVKESKQDESGMPNNRFLAERTGGTYSTLKVQPAELEDSGVYFCASSSSSRTDTQYFGPGTRLTVL.

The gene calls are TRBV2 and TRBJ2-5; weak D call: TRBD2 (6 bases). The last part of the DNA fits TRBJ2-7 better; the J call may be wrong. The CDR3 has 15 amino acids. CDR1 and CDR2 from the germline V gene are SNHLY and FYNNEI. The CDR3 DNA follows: TGTGCCAGCAGTGGAGGGGTAGCGGCCACCTACGAGCAGTACTTC. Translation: CASSGGVAATYEQYF.

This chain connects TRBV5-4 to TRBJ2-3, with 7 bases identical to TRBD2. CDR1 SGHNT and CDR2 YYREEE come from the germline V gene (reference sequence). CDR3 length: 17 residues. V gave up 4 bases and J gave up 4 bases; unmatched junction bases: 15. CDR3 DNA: TGTGCCAGCAGCGTGAAAATCCGCGGGAGATCGCCAGATACGCAGTATTTT. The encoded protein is CASSVKIRGRSPDTQYF.

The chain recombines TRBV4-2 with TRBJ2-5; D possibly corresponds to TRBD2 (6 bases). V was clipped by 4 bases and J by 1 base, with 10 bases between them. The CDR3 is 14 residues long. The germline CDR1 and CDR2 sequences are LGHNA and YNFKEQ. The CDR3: CASSPRDSQETQYF. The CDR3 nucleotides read TGTGCCAGCAGCCCCCGGGACTCCCAAGAGACCCAGTACTTC.

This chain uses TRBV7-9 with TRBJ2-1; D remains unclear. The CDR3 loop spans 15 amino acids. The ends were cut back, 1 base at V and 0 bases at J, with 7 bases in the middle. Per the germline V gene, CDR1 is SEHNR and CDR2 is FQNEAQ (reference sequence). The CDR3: CASSLGPSSYNEQFF. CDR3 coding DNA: TGTGCCAGCAGCTTAGGGCCAAGCTCCTACAATGAGCAGTTCTTC.

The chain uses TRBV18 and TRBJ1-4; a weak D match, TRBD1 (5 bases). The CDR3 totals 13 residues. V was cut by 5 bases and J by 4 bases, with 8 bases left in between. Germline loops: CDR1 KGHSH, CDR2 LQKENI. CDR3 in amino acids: CASSAQGNEKLFF. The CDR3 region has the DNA TGTGCCAGCTCAGCTCAGGGTAATGAAAAACTGTTTTTT.

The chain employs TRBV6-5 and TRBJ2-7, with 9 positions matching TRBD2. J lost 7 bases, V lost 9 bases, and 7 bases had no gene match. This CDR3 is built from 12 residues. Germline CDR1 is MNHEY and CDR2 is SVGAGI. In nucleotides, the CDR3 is TGTGCCAGGCGGGGGGGCGCGGAAGAGCAGTACTTC. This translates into CARRGGAEEQYF.

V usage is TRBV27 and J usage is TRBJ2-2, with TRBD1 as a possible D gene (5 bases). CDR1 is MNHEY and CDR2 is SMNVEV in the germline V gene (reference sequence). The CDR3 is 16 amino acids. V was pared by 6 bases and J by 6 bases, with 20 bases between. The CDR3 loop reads CASRPEGVGNAGELFF. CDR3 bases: TGTGCCAGCAGACCCGAAGGGGTGGGGAATGCCGGGGAGCTGTTTTTT.

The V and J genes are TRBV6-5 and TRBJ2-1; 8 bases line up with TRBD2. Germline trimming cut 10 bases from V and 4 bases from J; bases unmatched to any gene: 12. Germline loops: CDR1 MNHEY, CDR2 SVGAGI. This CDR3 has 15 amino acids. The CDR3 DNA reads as TGTGCCACCGCCCCTAGCGGGTATAGTTACAATGAGCAGTTCTTC. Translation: CATAPSGYSYNEQFF.

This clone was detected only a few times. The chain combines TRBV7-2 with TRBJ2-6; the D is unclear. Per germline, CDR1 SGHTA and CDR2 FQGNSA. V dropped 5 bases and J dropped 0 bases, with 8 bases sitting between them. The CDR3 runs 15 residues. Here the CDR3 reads CASSPSSSGANVLTF. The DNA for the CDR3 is TGTGCCAGCAGCCCGAGTTCCTCTGGGGCCAACGTCCTGACTTTC.

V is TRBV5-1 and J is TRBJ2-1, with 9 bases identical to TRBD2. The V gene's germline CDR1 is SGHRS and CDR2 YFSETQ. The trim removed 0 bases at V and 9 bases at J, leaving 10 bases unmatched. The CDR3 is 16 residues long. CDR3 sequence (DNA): TGCGCCAGCAGCTTGGATAGCGGGAGAAGGGTGGGTGAGCAGTTCTTC. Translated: CASSLDSGRRVGEQFF.

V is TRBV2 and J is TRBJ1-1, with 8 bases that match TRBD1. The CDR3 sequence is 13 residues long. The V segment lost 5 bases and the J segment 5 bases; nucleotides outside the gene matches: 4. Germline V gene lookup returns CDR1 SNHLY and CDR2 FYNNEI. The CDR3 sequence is CASSTDRGTEAFF. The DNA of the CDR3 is TGTGCCAGCAGTACCGACAGGGGAACTGAAGCTTTCTTT.

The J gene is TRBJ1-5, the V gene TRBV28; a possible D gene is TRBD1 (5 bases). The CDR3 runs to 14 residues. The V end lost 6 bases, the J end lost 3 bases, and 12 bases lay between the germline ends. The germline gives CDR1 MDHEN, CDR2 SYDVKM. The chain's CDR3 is CASSPRQFNQPQHF. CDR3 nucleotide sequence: TGTGCCAGCAGCCCGAGACAGTTCAATCAGCCCCAGCATTTT.

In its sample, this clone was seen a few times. The CDR3 region has the DNA TGTGCCAGCAGCTTAGAAGCTTTGGCATGGGGCATCAATAACGAGCAGTACTTC. This sequence encodes CASSLEALAWGINNEQYF. The chain couples TRBV7-8 to TRBJ2-7; D is perhaps TRBD1 (5 bases). CDR3 size: 18 residues. V was pared by 1 base and J by 5 bases, with 24 bases between. CDR1 and CDR2 (germline): SGHVS, FQNEAQ.

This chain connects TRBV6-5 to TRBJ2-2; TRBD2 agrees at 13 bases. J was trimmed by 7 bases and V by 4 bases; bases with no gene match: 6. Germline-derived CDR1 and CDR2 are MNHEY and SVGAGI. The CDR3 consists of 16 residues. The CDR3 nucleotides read TGTGCCAGCAGTTTACTAGCGGGAGGGCCCCTCGGGGAGCTGTTTTTT. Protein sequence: CASSLLAGGPLGELFF.

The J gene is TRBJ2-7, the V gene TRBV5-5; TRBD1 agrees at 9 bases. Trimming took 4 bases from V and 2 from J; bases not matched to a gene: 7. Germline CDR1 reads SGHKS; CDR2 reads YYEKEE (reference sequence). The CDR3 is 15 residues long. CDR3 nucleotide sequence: TGTGCCAGCAGCCTGGGGACAGGGCTTCCCTACGAGCAGTACTTC. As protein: CASSLGTGLPYEQYF.

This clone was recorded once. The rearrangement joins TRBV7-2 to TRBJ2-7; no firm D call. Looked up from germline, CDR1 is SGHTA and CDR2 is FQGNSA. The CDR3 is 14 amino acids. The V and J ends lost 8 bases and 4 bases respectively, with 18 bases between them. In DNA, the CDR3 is TGTGCCAGCGCTCGCTTCGGAGATCAATACGAGCAGTACTTC. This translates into CASARFGDQYEQYF.